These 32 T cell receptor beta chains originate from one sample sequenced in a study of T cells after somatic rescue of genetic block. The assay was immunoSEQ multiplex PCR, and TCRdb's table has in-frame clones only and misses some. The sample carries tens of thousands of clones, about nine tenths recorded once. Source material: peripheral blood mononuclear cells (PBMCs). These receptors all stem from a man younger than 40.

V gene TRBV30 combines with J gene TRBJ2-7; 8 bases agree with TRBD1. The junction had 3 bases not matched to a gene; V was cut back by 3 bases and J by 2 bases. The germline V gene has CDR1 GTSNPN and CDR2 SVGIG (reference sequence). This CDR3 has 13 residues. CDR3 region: CAWRRDRPYEQYF. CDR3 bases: TGTGCCTGGAGAAGGGACAGGCCCTACGAGCAGTACTTC.

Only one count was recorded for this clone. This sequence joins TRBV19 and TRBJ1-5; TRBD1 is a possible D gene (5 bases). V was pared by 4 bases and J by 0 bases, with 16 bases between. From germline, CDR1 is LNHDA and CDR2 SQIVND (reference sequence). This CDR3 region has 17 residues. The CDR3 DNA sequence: TGTGCCAGTAGTAAAACAGGCCTCGGTGGTAGCAATCAGCCCCAGCATTTT. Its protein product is CASSKTGLGGSNQPQHF.

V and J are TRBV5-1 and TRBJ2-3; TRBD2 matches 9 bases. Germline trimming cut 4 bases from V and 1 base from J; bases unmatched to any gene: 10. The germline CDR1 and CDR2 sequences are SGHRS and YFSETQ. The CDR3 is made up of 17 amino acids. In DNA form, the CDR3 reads TGCGCCAGCAGCCCCACCATTAGCGGGGGAGGCACAGATACGCAGTATTTT. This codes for CASSPTISGGGTDTQYF.

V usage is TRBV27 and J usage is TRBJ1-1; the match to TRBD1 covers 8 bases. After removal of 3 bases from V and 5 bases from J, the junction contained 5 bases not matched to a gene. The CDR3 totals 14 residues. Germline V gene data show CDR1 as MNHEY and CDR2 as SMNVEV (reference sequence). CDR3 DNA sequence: TGTGCCAGCAGTTTTGACAGGGGACGTACTGAAGCTTTCTTT. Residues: CASSFDRGRTEAFF.

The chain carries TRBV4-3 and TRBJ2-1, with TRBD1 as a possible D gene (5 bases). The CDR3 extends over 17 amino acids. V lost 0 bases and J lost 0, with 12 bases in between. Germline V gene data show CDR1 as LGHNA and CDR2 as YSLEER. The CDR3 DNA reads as TGCGCCAGCAGCCAAGATAGGGGCCTTGGCTCCTACAATGAGCAGTTCTTC. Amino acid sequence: CASSQDRGLGSYNEQFF.

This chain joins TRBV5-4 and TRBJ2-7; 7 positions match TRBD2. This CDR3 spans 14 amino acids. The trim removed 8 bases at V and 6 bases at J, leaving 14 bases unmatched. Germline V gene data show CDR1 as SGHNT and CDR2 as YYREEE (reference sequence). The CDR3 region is CASRPGGRDREQYF. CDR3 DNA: TGTGCCAGTAGACCGGGAGGCAGGGATCGCGAGCAGTACTTC. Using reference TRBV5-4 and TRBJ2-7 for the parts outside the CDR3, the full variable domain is ETGVTQSPTHLIKTRGQQVTLRCSSQSGHNTVSWYQQALGQGPQFIFQYYREEENGRGNFPPRFSGLQFPNYSSELNVNALELDDSALYLCASRPGGRDREQYFGPGTRLTVT.

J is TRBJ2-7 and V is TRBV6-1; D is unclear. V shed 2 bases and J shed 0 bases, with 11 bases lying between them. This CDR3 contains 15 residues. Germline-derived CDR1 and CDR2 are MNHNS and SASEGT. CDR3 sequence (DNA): TGTGCCAGCAGTGAATCGGCGGCCAGCTCCTACGAGCAGTACTTC. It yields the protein CASSESAASSYEQYF.

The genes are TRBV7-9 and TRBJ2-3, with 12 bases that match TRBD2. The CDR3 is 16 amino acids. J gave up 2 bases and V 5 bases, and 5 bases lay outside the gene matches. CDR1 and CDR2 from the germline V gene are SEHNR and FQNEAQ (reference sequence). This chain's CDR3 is CASSRGLAGTTDTQYF. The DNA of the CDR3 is TGTGCCAGCAGCAGAGGACTAGCGGGAACCACAGATACGCAGTATTTT.

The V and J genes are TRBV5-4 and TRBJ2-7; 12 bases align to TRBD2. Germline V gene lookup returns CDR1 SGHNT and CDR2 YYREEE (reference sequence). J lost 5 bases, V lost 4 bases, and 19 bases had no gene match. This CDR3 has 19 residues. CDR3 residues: CASSDKGSSTSGRFNEQYF. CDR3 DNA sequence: TGTGCCAGCAGCGACAAGGGGAGTTCCACTAGCGGGAGGTTTAACGAGCAGTACTTC.

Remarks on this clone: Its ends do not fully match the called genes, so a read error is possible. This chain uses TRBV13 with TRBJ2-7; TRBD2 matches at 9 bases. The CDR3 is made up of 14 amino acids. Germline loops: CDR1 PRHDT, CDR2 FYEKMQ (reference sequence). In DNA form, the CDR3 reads TGTGCCAGCAGTTTAGGCCTAGCGGGGTACGAGCAGTACTTC. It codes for CASSLGLAGYEQYF.

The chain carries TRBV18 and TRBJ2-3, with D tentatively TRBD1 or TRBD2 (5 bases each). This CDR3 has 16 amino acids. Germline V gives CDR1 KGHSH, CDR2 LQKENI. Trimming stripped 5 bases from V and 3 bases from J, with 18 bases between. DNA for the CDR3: TGTGCCAGCTCATTAAACAGGCCTCCGGGGACAGATACGCAGTATTTT. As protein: CASSLNRPPGTDTQYF.

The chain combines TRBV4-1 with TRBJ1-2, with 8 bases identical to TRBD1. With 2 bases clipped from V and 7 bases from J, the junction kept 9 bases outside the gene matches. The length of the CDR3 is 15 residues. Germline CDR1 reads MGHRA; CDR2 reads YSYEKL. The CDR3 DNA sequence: TGCGCCAGCAGCCAATTAATGACAGGGGTCGGTGGCTACACCTTC. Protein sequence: CASSQLMTGVGGYTF.

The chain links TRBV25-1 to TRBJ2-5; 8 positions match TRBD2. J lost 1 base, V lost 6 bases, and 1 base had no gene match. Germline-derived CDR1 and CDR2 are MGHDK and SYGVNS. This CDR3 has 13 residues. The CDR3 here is CASRAGAQETQYF. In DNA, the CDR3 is TGTGCCAGCAGAGCGGGGGCCCAAGAGACCCAGTACTTC.

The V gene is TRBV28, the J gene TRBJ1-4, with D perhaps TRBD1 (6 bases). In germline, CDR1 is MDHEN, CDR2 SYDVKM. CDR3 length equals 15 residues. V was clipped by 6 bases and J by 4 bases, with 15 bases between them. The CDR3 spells CASSPLNRVNEKLFF. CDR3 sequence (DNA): TGTGCCAGCAGCCCCCTTAACAGGGTTAATGAAAAACTGTTTTTT.

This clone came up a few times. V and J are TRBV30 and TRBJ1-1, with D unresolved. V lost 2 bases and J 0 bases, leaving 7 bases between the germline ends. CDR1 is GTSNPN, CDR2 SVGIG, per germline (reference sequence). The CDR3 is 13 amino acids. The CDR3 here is CAWSIGMNTEAFF. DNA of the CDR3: TGTGCCTGGAGTATTGGAATGAACACTGAAGCTTTCTTT. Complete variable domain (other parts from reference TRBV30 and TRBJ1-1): SQTIHQWPATLVQPVGSPLSLECTVEGTSNPNLYWYRQAAGRGLQLLFYSVGIGQISSEVPQNLSASRPQDRQFILSSKKLLLSDSGFYLCAWSIGMNTEAFFGQGTRLTVV.

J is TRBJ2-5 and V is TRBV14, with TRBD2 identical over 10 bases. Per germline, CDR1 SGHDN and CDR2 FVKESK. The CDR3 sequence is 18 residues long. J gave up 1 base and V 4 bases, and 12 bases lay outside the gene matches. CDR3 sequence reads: CASSRHPRGLASQETQYF. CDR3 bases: TGTGCCAGCAGCCGACACCCCCGGGGACTAGCGAGCCAAGAGACCCAGTACTTC.

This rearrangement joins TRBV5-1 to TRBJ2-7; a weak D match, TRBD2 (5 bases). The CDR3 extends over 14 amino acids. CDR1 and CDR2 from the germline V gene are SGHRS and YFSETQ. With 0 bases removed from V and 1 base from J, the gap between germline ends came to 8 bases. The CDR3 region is CASSLAGGSYEQYF. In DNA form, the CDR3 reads TGCGCCAGCAGCTTGGCCGGAGGTTCCTACGAGCAGTACTTC. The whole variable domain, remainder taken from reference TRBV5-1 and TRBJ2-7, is KAGVTQTPRYLIKTRGQQVTLSCSPISGHRSVSWYQQTPGQGLQFLFEYFSETQRNKGNFPGRFSGRQFSNSRSEMNVSTLELGDSALYLCASSLAGGSYEQYFGPGTRLTVT.

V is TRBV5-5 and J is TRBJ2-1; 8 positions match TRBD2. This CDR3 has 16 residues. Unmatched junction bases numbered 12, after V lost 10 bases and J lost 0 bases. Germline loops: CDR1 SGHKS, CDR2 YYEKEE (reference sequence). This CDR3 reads CAGTYRGGSSYNEQFF. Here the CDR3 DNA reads TGTGCCGGAACCTACCGCGGGGGGAGCTCCTACAATGAGCAGTTCTTC.

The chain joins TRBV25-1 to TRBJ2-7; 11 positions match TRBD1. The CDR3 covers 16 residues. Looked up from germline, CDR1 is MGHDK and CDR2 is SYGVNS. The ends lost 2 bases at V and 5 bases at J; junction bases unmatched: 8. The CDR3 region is CASSETRGTGGHEQYF. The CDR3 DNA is TGTGCCAGCAGTGAAACGCGGGGGACAGGGGGGCACGAGCAGTACTTC.

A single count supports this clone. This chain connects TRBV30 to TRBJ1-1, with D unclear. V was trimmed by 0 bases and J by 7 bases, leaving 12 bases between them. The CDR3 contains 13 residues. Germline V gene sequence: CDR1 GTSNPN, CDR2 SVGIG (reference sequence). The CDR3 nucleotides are TGTGCCTGGAGTGTACTGGGTTGGGGTGAAGCTTTCTTT. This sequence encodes CAWSVLGWGEAFF.

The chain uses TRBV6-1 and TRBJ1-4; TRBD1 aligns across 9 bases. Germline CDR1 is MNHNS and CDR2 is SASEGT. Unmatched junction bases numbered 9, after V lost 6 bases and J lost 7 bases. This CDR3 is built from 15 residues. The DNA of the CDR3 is TGTGCCAGCAGCGCCGGGGGACAGGGTTCTGAAAAACTGTTTTTT. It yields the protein CASSAGGQGSEKLFF.

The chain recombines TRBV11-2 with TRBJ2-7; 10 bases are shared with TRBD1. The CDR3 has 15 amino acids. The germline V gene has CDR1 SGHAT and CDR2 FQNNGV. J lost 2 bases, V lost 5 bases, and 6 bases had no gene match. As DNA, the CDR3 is TGTGCCAGCAGCCCCGGACAGGGGGATGCCTACGAGCAGTACTTC. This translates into CASSPGQGDAYEQYF.

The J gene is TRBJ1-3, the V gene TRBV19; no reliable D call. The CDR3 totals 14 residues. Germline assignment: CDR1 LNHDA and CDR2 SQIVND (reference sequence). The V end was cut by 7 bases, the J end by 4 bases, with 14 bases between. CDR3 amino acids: CASTPDRIGNTIYF. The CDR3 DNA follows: TGTGCCAGTACTCCCGATCGTATAGGAAACACCATATATTTT.

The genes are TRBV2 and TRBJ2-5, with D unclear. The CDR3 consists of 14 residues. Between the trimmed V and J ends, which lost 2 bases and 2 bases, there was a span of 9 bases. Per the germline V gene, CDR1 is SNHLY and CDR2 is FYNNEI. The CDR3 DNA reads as TGTGCCAGCAGTGAAACAACGGAACAAGAGACCCAGTACTTC. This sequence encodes CASSETTEQETQYF.

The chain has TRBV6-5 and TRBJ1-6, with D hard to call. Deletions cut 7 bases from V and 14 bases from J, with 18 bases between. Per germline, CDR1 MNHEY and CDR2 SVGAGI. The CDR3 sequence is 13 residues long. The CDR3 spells CASNIDTTMSLHF. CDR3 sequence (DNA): TGTGCCAGCAACATTGACACTACCATGTCCCTCCACTTT.

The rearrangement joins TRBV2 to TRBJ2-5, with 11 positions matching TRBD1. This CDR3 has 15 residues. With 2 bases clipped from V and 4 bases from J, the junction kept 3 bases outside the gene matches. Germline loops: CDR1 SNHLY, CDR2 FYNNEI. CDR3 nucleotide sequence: TGTGCCAGCAGTGAATGGGACAGGGGGACAGAGACCCAGTACTTC. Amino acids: CASSEWDRGTETQYF.

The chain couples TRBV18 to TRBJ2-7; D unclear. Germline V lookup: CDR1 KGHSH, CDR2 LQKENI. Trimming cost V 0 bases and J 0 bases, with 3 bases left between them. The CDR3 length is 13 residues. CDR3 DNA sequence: TGTGCCAGCTCACCACCAAGCTCCTACGAGCAGTACTTC. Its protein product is CASSPPSSYEQYF.

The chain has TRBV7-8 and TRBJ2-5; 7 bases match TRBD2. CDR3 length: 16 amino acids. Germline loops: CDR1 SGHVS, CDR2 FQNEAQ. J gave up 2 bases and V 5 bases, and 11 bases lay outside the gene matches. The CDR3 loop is CASSRSGAGDQETQYF. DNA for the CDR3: TGTGCCAGCAGCCGCTCTGGGGCGGGAGATCAAGAGACCCAGTACTTC.

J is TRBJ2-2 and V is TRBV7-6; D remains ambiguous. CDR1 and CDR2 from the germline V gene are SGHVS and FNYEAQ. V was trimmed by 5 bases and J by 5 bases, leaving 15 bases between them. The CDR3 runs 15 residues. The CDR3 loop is CASSLRPDTTGELFF. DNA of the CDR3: TGTGCCAGCAGCCTCCGGCCCGACACAACCGGGGAGCTGTTTTTT.

The CDR3 coding sequence is TGTGCCAGCAGTGTTCTGTGGGGGAGCTCCTACAATGAGCAGTTCTTC. Amino acid sequence: CASSVLWGSSYNEQFF. The J gene is TRBJ2-1, the V gene TRBV27, with D perhaps TRBD1 or TRBD2 (5 bases each). The ends were cut back, 5 bases at V and 0 bases at J, with 14 bases in the middle. Germline V gives CDR1 MNHEY, CDR2 SMNVEV (reference sequence). CDR3 size: 16 residues.

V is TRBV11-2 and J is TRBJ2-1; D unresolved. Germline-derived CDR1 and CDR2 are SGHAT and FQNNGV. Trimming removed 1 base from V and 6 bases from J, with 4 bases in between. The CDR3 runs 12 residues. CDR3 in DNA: TGTGCCAGCAGCTTAGGGCTCAATGAGCAGTTCTTC. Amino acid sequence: CASSLGLNEQFF. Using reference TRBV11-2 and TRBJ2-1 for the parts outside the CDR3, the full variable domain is EAGVAQSPRYKIIEKRQSVAFWCNPISGHATLYWYQQILGQGPKLLIQFQNNGVVDDSQLPKDRFSAERLKGVDSTLKIQPAKLEDSAVYLCASSLGLNEQFFGPGTRLTVL.

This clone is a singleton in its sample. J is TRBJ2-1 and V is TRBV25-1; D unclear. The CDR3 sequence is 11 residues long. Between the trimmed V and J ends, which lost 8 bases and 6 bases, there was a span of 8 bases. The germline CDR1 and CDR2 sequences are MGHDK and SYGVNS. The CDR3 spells CASFLGNEQFF. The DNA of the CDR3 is TGTGCCAGCTTTTTGGGCAATGAGCAGTTCTTC.